Following are 30 T cell receptor beta chains from one sample sequenced in a study of T cell responses to AZD1222 COVID-19 vaccine. Libraries were prepared by immunoSEQ multiplex PCR; TCRdb keeps only in-frame clonotypes and omits some of them. The data contain 150,000 to 200,000 clones, about 91% of them singletons. The sequencing here drew on peripheral blood, taken on day 0 of AZD1222 vaccination. The receptors were gathered from an adult in good health.

The chain joins TRBV5-1 to TRBJ1-1, with a tentative D call TRBD1 (5 bases). CDR3 length: 16 residues. Germline V gene data show CDR1 as SGHRS and CDR2 as YFSETQ. Trimming pared 0 bases from V and 5 bases from J, leaving 17 bases between. As DNA, the CDR3 is TGCGCCAGCAGCTTGGCTAGGGGCGCGGGAACAACTGAAGCTTTCTTT. Encoded protein: CASSLARGAGTTEAFF.

The chain recombines TRBV25-1 with TRBJ2-7; tentative D call: TRBD2 (5 bases). CDR1 is MGHDK, CDR2 SYGVNS, per germline. This CDR3 is built from 11 residues. With 5 bases removed from V and 7 bases from J, the gap between germline ends came to 9 bases. The CDR3 DNA sequence: TGTGCCAGCAGTCGGACTTTTGAGCAGTACTTC. The encoded protein is CASSRTFEQYF.

This chain's CDR3 is CASSRGSAVTTDTQYF. The CDR3 DNA reads as TGCGCCAGCAGCCGCGGTTCAGCGGTTACCACAGATACGCAGTATTTT. The rearrangement uses TRBV4-3 and TRBJ2-3; TRBD2 might be the D (5 bases). This CDR3 region has 16 residues. The germline V gene encodes CDR1 LGHNA and CDR2 YSLEER. The V end lost 4 bases, the J end lost 2 bases, and 16 bases lay between the germline ends.

This rearrangement joins TRBV5-1 to TRBJ2-7; TRBD1 aligns across 9 bases. Trimming at V came to 3 bases and at J to 7 bases, leaving 14 bases not matched to a gene. CDR1 is SGHRS and CDR2 is YFSETQ in the germline V gene. The CDR3 is 16 amino acids. CDR3 sequence (DNA): TGCGCCAGCAGCTGGGGACAGGGACAGTCCTCTAGGGAGCAGTACTTC. Residues: CASSWGQGQSSREQYF.

The chain recombines TRBV28 with TRBJ1-5; D gene ambiguous. V gave up 8 bases and J gave up 9 bases, with 20 bases separating them. The germline CDR1 and CDR2 sequences are MDHEN and SYDVKM. This CDR3 region has 14 residues. The CDR3 coding sequence is TGTGCCAGCCACAGCGAAGACATGGTGGGGCCCCAGCATTTT. Encoded protein: CASHSEDMVGPQHF.

The chain has TRBV28 and TRBJ2-2, with TRBD1 matching over 7 bases. After removal of 7 bases from V and 8 bases from J, the junction contained 10 bases not matched to a gene. Germline V gives CDR1 MDHEN, CDR2 SYDVKM. The CDR3 sequence is 14 residues long. This CDR3 is CASTGEGAAGELFF. Here the CDR3 DNA reads TGTGCCAGCACCGGTGAGGGGGCGGCTGGGGAGCTGTTTTTT.

This rearrangement joins TRBV7-3 to TRBJ1-2, with 12 bases that match TRBD1. Germline loops: CDR1 SGHTA, CDR2 FQGTGA. V lost 4 bases, J lost 7 bases, and 7 bases stayed unmatched. CDR3 length equals 15 residues. CDR3 sequence reads: CASSSSGTGGGGYTF. In DNA form, the CDR3 reads TGTGCCAGCAGCTCCTCCGGGACAGGGGGCGGTGGCTACACCTTC.

The chain couples TRBV11-2 to TRBJ1-1, with 8 bases fitting TRBD1. The CDR3 is made up of 14 amino acids. The V gene's germline CDR1 is SGHAT and CDR2 FQNNGV. V was clipped by 2 bases and J by 4 bases; unmatched bases: 3. The DNA of the CDR3 is TGTGCCAGCAGCTTAAAGGACAGGGCCACTGAAGCTTTCTTT. Its protein product is CASSLKDRATEAFF.

The chain combines TRBV9 with TRBJ2-2; D is perhaps TRBD2 (6 bases). There are 16 residues in the CDR3. The V end was cut by 2 bases, the J end by 3 bases, with 14 bases between. The germline V gene encodes CDR1 SGDLS and CDR2 YYNGEE. CDR3 coding DNA: TGTGCCAGCAGCGTCCGGGCTACGGGGGACACCGGGGAGCTGTTTTTT. Its protein product is CASSVRATGDTGELFF.

This clone was seen more than once but under ten times. The rearrangement joins TRBV5-1 to TRBJ1-5, with 8 bases identical to TRBD1. V was pared by 4 bases and J by 5 bases, with 5 bases of the junction left unmatched. Germline CDR1 is SGHRS and CDR2 is YFSETQ. This CDR3 has 14 amino acids. DNA for the CDR3: TGCGCCAGCAGCGTAGGACAGGGCCATCAGCCCCAGCATTTT. This gives the protein CASSVGQGHQPQHF.

This clone was observed a single time. The chain employs TRBV5-6 and TRBJ1-1; no reliable D call. The CDR3 length is 13 residues. V lost 2 bases to trimming and J lost 1 base, with 6 bases between them. Germline loops: CDR1 SGHDT, CDR2 YYEEEE. DNA of the CDR3: TGTGCCAGCAGCTTCATGAAGAACACTGAAGCTTTCTTT. It encodes CASSFMKNTEAFF.

This clone was recorded once. The V gene is TRBV28, the J gene TRBJ1-2; 7 nucleotides agree with TRBD1. Germline lookup yields CDR1 MDHEN and CDR2 SYDVKM. With V trimmed by 6 bases and J by 4 bases, 8 bases remained unmatched. The CDR3 sequence is 14 residues long. The CDR3, as DNA: TGTGCCAGCAGGCCACCGGGACAGCTCTATGGCTACACCTTC. Translation: CASRPPGQLYGYTF.

This clone was seen only a few times. This chain connects TRBV20-1 to TRBJ2-7; tentatively, D is TRBD2 (6 bases). The length of the CDR3 is 11 residues. The V end lost 3 bases, the J end lost 7 bases, and 10 bases lay between the germline ends. CDR1 is DFQATT and CDR2 is SNEGSKA in the germline V gene (reference sequence). The CDR3 DNA reads TGCAGTGCTAGTGAGGGGAGGGAGCAGTACTTC. This encodes CSASEGREQYF.

The chain is built from TRBV6-2 or TRBV6-3 and TRBJ2-3, with 12 bases matching TRBD2. The CDR3 loop spans 18 amino acids. Germline CDR1 reads MNHEY; CDR2 reads SVGEGT. Trimming at V came to 2 bases and at J to 4 bases, leaving 10 bases not matched to a gene. The CDR3 sequence: CASSYRGASGGAADTQYF. In DNA form, the CDR3 reads TGTGCCAGCAGTTACCGTGGGGCTAGCGGGGGGGCGGCAGATACGCAGTATTTT.

The chain is built from TRBV7-3 and TRBJ2-3; 8 positions match TRBD2. The germline gives CDR1 SGHTA, CDR2 FQGTGA. V shed 5 bases, J shed 2 bases, and the junction held 12 bases outside the gene matches. CDR3 size: 17 residues. The CDR3 bases are TGTGCCAGCAGCCTCTCTAGAAGCGGGGGACACACAGATACGCAGTATTTT. Amino acid sequence: CASSLSRSGGHTDTQYF.

The gene calls are TRBV11-3 and TRBJ1-6; D uncertain. The CDR3 spans 16 residues. CDR1 and CDR2 (germline): SGHNT, YENEEA. Trimming pared 4 bases from V and 2 bases from J, leaving 12 bases between. CDR3 amino acids: CASSSRASPYNSPLHF. The CDR3 coding sequence is TGTGCCAGCAGCTCGCGGGCCTCCCCCTATAATTCACCCCTCCACTTT.

The rearrangement joins TRBV7-9 to TRBJ2-1; D is perhaps TRBD1 (7 bases). The ends were cut back, 5 bases at V and 5 bases at J, with 16 bases in the middle. The V gene's germline CDR1 is SEHNR and CDR2 FQNEAQ (reference sequence). The CDR3 runs to 15 residues. The CDR3 bases are TGTGCCAGCAGCGCCAGGGGGGACAGAGACAATGAGCAGTTCTTC. It is translated as CASSARGDRDNEQFF.

This chain links TRBV5-1 with TRBJ1-2; TRBD1 matches at 10 bases. CDR3 length equals 13 residues. Germline lookup yields CDR1 SGHRS and CDR2 YFSETQ. V shed 4 bases and J 8 bases; nucleotides not matched to a gene: 5. This CDR3 is CASSPDRGGGYTF. The CDR3 region has the DNA TGCGCCAGCAGCCCGGACAGGGGGGGCGGCTACACCTTC.

V is TRBV3-1 (or the pseudogene TRBV3-2) and J is TRBJ2-7; perhaps TRBD2 as D (5 bases). Trimming left V 0 bases short and J 6 bases short, with 9 bases between. The germline CDR1 and CDR2 sequences are LGHDT and YNNKEL (reference sequence). The CDR3 totals 13 residues. Here the CDR3 reads CASSQERRREQYF. The CDR3 bases are TGTGCCAGCAGCCAAGAAAGGAGGCGCGAGCAGTACTTC.

This chain joins TRBV9 and TRBJ2-6; D is undetermined. CDR3 size: 15 residues. Germline lookup yields CDR1 SGDLS and CDR2 YYNGEE. Trimming shortened V by 6 bases and J by 2 bases, and 12 bases separated the two germline ends. The CDR3: CASTPGRTGANVLTF. The CDR3 nucleotides read TGTGCCAGCACTCCCGGGCGCACTGGGGCCAACGTCCTGACTTTC.

The chain is built from TRBV5-6 and TRBJ2-7; the D call may be TRBD1 or TRBD2 (6 bases each). V dropped 4 bases and J dropped 5 bases, with 16 bases sitting between them. Germline CDR1 reads SGHDT; CDR2 reads YYEEEE. CDR3 size: 14 residues. CDR3 sequence reads: CASSPGVTGNEQYF. DNA for the CDR3: TGTGCCAGCAGCCCGGGGGTTACAGGGAACGAGCAGTACTTC.

A note on this clone: The junction differs from germline at one of its ends, possibly a read error. The V gene is TRBV6-6, the J gene TRBJ2-4, with D possibly being TRBD1 (5 bases). Germline assignment: CDR1 MNHNY and CDR2 SVGAGI (reference sequence). The CDR3 extends over 13 amino acids. The CDR3 sequence: CASSYSPTEPWAF. Written as DNA, the CDR3 is TGTGCCAGCAGTTACTCGCCGACAGAACCTTGGGCTTTC.

The chain links TRBV11-1 to TRBJ1-1; TRBD1 might be the D (6 bases). The CDR3 runs to 15 residues. V was cut by 4 bases and J by 6 bases, with 18 bases left in between. CDR1 SGHAT and CDR2 FQDESV come from the germline V gene (reference sequence). The CDR3 DNA is TGTGCCAGCAGCTCGAGCGAAGGGGGTGGTGCTGAAGCTTTCTTT. It yields the protein CASSSSEGGGAEAFF.

The chain uses TRBV23-1 and TRBJ1-2; 9 bases agree with TRBD1. TRBV23-1 is annotated as an ORF whose role is uncertain. With 3 bases clipped from V and 8 bases from J, the junction kept 13 bases outside the gene matches. CDR3 length: 16 amino acids. The CDR3 is CASSHYTPDRGKGYTF. CDR3 sequence (DNA): TGCGCCAGCAGTCACTACACCCCGGACAGGGGAAAGGGCTACACCTTC.

This clone was seen once. The chain carries TRBV30 and TRBJ1-1, with D uncertain. With 2 bases removed from V and 0 bases from J, the gap between germline ends came to 4 bases. The CDR3 consists of 12 residues. Germline-derived CDR1 and CDR2 are GTSNPN and SVGIG (reference sequence). CDR3 bases: TGTGCCTGGAGTACGGTGAACACTGAAGCTTTCTTT. This translates into CAWSTVNTEAFF.

This clone was recorded only once. The chain couples TRBV27 to TRBJ1-2; D is unresolved. V lost 7 bases, J lost 3 bases, and 12 bases lay in between. Germline V CDR1 and CDR2: MNHEY, SMNVEV (reference sequence). This CDR3 contains 13 residues. CDR3 in DNA: TGTGCCAGCACCATAACGGCCCACTATGGCTACACCTTC. Translating it yields CASTITAHYGYTF.

This clone was found a few times. J is TRBJ2-3 and V is TRBV28; tentatively, D is TRBD1 or TRBD2 (7 bases each). This CDR3 comprises 14 residues. Germline-derived CDR1 and CDR2 are MDHEN and SYDVKM. With 5 bases removed from V and 0 bases from J, the gap between germline ends came to 9 bases. CDR3 coding DNA: TGTGCCAGCAGTCAGGGGGGGAGCACAGATACGCAGTATTTT. It translates to CASSQGGSTDTQYF.

This sequence joins TRBV2 and TRBJ2-3; D is possibly TRBD1 (5 bases). Germline loops: CDR1 SNHLY, CDR2 FYNNEI. This CDR3 is 14 amino acids long. V was pared by 2 bases and J by 6 bases, with 12 bases between. The CDR3 DNA sequence: TGTGCCAGCAGTGAAAACAGGTCCGGGGATACGCAGTATTTT. Its translation is CASSENRSGDTQYF. Drawing the rest from reference TRBV2 and TRBJ2-3, the complete variable domain is EPEVTQTPSHQVTQMGQEVILRCVPISNHLYFYWYRQILGQKVEFLVSFYNNEISEKSEIFDDQFSVERPDGSNFTLKIRSTKLEDSAMYFCASSENRSGDTQYFGPGTRLTVL.

The V call is TRBV18, the J call TRBJ2-2; 7 positions match TRBD1. Germline CDR1 KGHSH, CDR2 LQKENI. V gave up 2 bases and J gave up 2 bases; unmatched junction bases: 2. This CDR3 spans 15 amino acids. CDR3 loop: CASSPNRGNTGELFF. CDR3 bases: TGTGCCAGCTCACCAAACAGGGGAAACACCGGGGAGCTGTTTTTT.

This sequence joins TRBV4-1 and TRBJ1-6, with D possibly being TRBD1 (6 bases). The CDR3 contains 17 residues. Trimming cost V 2 bases and J 1 base, with 12 bases left between them. Germline values: CDR1 MGHRA, CDR2 YSYEKL. The DNA of the CDR3 is TGCGCCAGCAGCCAATTGACAACAGGGTCCTATAATTCACCCCTCCACTTT. Encoded protein: CASSQLTTGSYNSPLHF.